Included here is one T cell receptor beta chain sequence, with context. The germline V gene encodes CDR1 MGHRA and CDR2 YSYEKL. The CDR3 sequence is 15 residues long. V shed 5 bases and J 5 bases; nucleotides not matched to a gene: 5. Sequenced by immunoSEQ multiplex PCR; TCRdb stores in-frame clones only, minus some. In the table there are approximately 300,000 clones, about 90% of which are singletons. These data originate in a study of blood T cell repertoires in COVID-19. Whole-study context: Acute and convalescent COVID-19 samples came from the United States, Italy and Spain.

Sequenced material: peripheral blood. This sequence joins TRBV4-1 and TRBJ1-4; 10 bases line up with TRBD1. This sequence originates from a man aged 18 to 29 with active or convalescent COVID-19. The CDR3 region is CASSLTGGVNEKLFF. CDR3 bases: TGCGCCAGCAGCTTGACAGGGGGCGTGAATGAAAAACTGTTTTTT.